The clone carrying this T cell receptor beta chain was seen a few times. Its cognate antigen is unknown. The record originates from a study of beta chain features in type 1 diabetes. Turning to the study itself: Some 110 million sorted cells were examined across all samples.

Between the trimmed V and J ends, which lost 6 bases and 2 bases, there was a span of 14 bases. Germline V CDR1 and CDR2: GTSNPN, SVGIG (reference sequence). This CDR3 is 13 amino acids long. Study results and caveats: Type 1 diabetes patients had fewer VDJ junction insertions and more deletions.

Expressed TCRB transcripts were sequenced, since all the RNA that had been isolated was reverse transcribed. Profiled with immunoSEQ multiplex PCR; TCRdb holds only in-frame clones, not every one. The profile shows roughly 150,000 clones, roughly 9.1% of them singletons. The origin of this receptor is a woman aged 18-30 years in good health. Sequencing was performed on central memory CD4+ T cells from blood. This sequence joins TRBV30 and TRBJ2-7, with a weak D call TRBD1 (6 bases). The CDR3, as DNA: TGTGCCTGTAAGGGGGACGGAACCTACGAGCAGTACTTC. Protein: CACKGDGTYEQYF.